Below, 15 T cell receptor beta chains from the same sample are listed, as sequenced in a study of OX40 agonist ivuxolimab in advanced cancers. Assay used: immunoSEQ multiplex PCR; TCRdb lists only in-frame clones, some missing. The table shows tens of thousands of clones, with under 90% occurring only once. The specimen comprised CD4+ or CD8+ T cells sorted from blood, sampled in a trial of the OX40 agonist ivuxolimab. These receptors all stem from an adult with an advanced solid tumor such as melanoma, head and neck, liver or kidney cancer.

The chain links TRBV7-8 to TRBJ1-1; 9 bases match TRBD1. CDR1 and CDR2 (germline): SGHVS, FQNEAQ. The CDR3 sequence is 15 residues long. The V and J ends lost 1 base and 4 bases, in that order; junction bases with no gene match: 4. CDR3 residues: CASSLGGTGTTEAFF. The CDR3 coding sequence is TGTGCCAGCAGCTTAGGTGGGACAGGGACCACTGAAGCTTTCTTT.

The chain is built from TRBV5-1 and TRBJ2-5; a possible D gene is TRBD2 (6 bases). Germline V gives CDR1 SGHRS, CDR2 YFSETQ. The CDR3 runs 16 residues. Trimming took off 1 base at V and 4 bases at J, with 17 bases between the two ends. Here the CDR3 DNA reads TGCGCCAGCAGCTTGTCGGTAGCGGAGACGGTAGAGACCCAGTACTTC. Amino acids: CASSLSVAETVETQYF.

The chain has TRBV9 and TRBJ2-7, with 7 bases aligning to TRBD1. The CDR3 extends over 15 amino acids. Per the germline V gene, CDR1 is SGDLS and CDR2 is YYNGEE. Unmatched junction bases numbered 8, after V lost 5 bases and J lost 0 bases. The CDR3 DNA sequence: TGTGCCAGCAGTAGAGGGGGCGGAAACTCCTACGAGCAGTACTTC. Translated, it gives CASSRGGGNSYEQYF.

This clone was detected only once. The genes are TRBV5-8 and TRBJ2-1; D uncertain. The CDR3 covers 15 residues. V lost 4 bases and J 4 bases, leaving 15 bases between the germline ends. Germline-derived CDR1 and CDR2 are SGHTS and YDEGEE. The CDR3 region has the DNA TGTGCCAGCAGCCCTCGCGCAGGCCCATACAATGAGCAGTTCTTC. Protein product: CASSPRAGPYNEQFF. The full variable domain, with the rest looked up from reference TRBV5-8 and TRBJ2-1, is EAGVTQSPTHLIKTRGQQATLRCSPISGHTSVYWYQQALGLGLQFLLWYDEGEERNRGNFPPRFSGRQFPNYSSELNVNALELEDSALYLCASSPRAGPYNEQFFGPGTRLTVL.

The DNA of the CDR3 is TGTGCCAGCAGCGAGCGGGACACCTTTGGAGAGCAGTACTTC. It is translated as CASSERDTFGEQYF. The chain combines TRBV27 with TRBJ2-7; possible D gene TRBD2, 7 bases. Trimming removed 6 bases from V and 7 bases from J, with 19 bases in between. Germline-derived CDR1 and CDR2 are MNHEY and SMNVEV (reference sequence). The CDR3 extends over 14 amino acids.

V usage is TRBV27 and J usage is TRBJ2-7; tentatively, D is TRBD1 (6 bases). Per the germline V gene, CDR1 is MNHEY and CDR2 is SMNVEV (reference sequence). The germline V and J ends were trimmed by 5 bases and 6 bases, with 11 bases remaining between them. The CDR3 is 12 residues long. CDR3: CASSPGASEQYF. Written as DNA, the CDR3 is TGTGCCAGCAGTCCAGGGGCTAGCGAGCAGTACTTC.

The chain joins TRBV28 to TRBJ2-7; D perhaps matches TRBD1 (5 bases). The CDR3 contains 14 residues. The germline V gene encodes CDR1 MDHEN and CDR2 SYDVKM. Trimming took 2 bases from V and 2 from J, leaving 10 bases between them. CDR3 DNA: TGTGCCAGCAGTTTAGAAGGGGATACCTACGAGCAGTACTTC. Translating it yields CASSLEGDTYEQYF.

This rearrangement joins TRBV9 to TRBJ2-7; 7 bases match TRBD1. Trimming cost V 0 bases and J 3 bases; bases outside gene matches: 0. Germline V CDR1 and CDR2: SGDLS, YYNGEE. The length of the CDR3 is 13 residues. The CDR3 nucleotides read TGTGCCAGCAGCGTAGACAGGGGCTACGAGCAGTACTTC. This translates into CASSVDRGYEQYF.

The chain uses TRBV7-2 and TRBJ2-3; no reliable D call. This CDR3 is 15 amino acids long. Trimming took off 1 base at V and 2 bases at J, with 10 bases between the two ends. Looked up from germline, CDR1 is SGHTA and CDR2 is FQGNSA. The CDR3 sequence is CASSLERIYTDTQYF. CDR3 DNA: TGTGCCAGCAGCTTAGAAAGGATATACACAGATACGCAGTATTTT.

V usage is TRBV7-7 and J usage is TRBJ2-1; D unclear. The CDR3 length is 15 residues. Germline V CDR1 and CDR2: SSHAT, FNYEAQ (reference sequence). Trimming left V 1 base short and J 2 bases short, with 9 bases between. CDR3: CASSLVLTAYNEQFF. CDR3 sequence (DNA): TGTGCCAGCAGCTTAGTACTCACGGCCTACAATGAGCAGTTCTTC.

The V and J genes are TRBV29-1 and TRBJ1-1; D gene uncertain. The CDR3 contains 11 residues. Germline CDR1 is SQVTM and CDR2 is ANQGSEA. The ends were cut back, 7 bases at V and 0 bases at J, with 6 bases in the middle. CDR3 nucleotides: TGCAGCGAGCAGGTGAACACTGAAGCTTTCTTT. This codes for CSEQVNTEAFF.

The chain joins TRBV7-6 to TRBJ2-2, with D hard to call. Trimming pared 0 bases from V and 6 bases from J, leaving 8 bases between. CDR3 length equals 14 residues. Per germline, CDR1 SGHVS and CDR2 FNYEAQ. The CDR3 DNA sequence: TGTGCCAGCAGCTTAGCGGTCGAAGCCGGGGAGCTGTTTTTT. Amino acids: CASSLAVEAGELFF.

This clone was recorded a few times. The chain recombines TRBV6-5 with TRBJ2-7, with D possibly being TRBD1 (7 bases). The CDR3 is 15 residues long. The V and J ends lost 0 bases and 2 bases respectively, with 11 bases between them. Germline loops: CDR1 MNHEY, CDR2 SVGAGI. CDR3 coding DNA: TGTGCCAGCAGTTACTCGGCGGGACAGACCTACGAGCAGTACTTC. Translation: CASSYSAGQTYEQYF.

This clone was counted a single time. The CDR3 region has the DNA TGTGCCAGTTCCGACAGCTATGGCTACACCTTC. Encoded protein: CASSDSYGYTF. V and J are TRBV19 and TRBJ1-2; a weak D match, TRBD1 (5 bases). Germline CDR1 and CDR2: LNHDA and SQIVND (reference sequence). The CDR3 extends over 11 amino acids. V was shortened by 8 bases and J by 4 bases, with 8 bases between the two germline ends.

This rearrangement joins TRBV6-5 to TRBJ2-2; a possible D gene is TRBD1 (5 bases). V lost 0 bases to trimming and J lost 0 bases, with 8 bases between them. Germline-derived CDR1 and CDR2 are MNHEY and SVGAGI. The CDR3 is made up of 16 amino acids. CDR3 coding DNA: TGTGCCAGCAGTTACTCGACAGTACCGAACACCGGGGAGCTGTTTTTT. Its translation is CASSYSTVPNTGELFF.